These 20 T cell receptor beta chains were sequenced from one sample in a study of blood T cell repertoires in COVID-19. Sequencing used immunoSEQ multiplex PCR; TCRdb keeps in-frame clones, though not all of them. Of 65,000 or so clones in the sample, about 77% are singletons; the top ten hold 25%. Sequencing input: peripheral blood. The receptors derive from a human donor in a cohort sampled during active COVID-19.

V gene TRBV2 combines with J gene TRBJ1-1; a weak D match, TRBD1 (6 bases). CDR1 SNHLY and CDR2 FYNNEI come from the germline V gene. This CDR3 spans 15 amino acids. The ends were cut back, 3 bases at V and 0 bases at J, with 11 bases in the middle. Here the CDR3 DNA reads TGTGCCAGCAGTGATCAGGGGCGTTTGAACACTGAAGCTTTCTTT. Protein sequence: CASSDQGRLNTEAFF.

DNA for the CDR3: TGTGCCAGCAGCTCCGATCCGGACTGGAGCTCCTACAATGAGCAGTTCTTC. Its protein product is CASSSDPDWSSYNEQFF. J is TRBJ2-1 and V is TRBV11-2; tentative D call: TRBD2 (5 bases). Per germline, CDR1 SGHAT and CDR2 FQNNGV. V was trimmed by 4 bases and J by 0 bases, leaving 16 bases between them. The length of the CDR3 is 17 residues.

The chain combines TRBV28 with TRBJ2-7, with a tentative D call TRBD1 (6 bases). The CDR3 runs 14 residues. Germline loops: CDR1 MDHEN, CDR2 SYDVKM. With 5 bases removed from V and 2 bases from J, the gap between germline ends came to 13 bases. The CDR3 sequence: CASSRQAKTYEQYF. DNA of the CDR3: TGTGCCAGCAGTCGACAGGCGAAGACCTACGAGCAGTACTTC.

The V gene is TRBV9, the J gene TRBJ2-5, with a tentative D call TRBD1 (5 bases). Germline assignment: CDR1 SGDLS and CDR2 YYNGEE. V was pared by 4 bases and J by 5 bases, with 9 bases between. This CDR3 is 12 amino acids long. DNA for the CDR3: TGTGCCAGCAGCCCAGGGTGGGAGACCCAGTACTTC. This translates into CASSPGWETQYF.

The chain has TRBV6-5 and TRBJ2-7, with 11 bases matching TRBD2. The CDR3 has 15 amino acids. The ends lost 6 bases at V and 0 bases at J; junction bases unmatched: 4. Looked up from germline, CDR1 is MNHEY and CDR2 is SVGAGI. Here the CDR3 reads CASSFGTSGSYEQYF. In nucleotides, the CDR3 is TGTGCCAGCAGCTTCGGGACTAGCGGCTCCTACGAGCAGTACTTC.

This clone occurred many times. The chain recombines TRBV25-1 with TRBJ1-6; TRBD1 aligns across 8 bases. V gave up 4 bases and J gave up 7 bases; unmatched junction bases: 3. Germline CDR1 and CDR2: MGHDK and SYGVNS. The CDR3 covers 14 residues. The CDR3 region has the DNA TGTGCCAGCAGTGTGACAGGGGACAATTCACCCCTCCACTTT. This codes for CASSVTGDNSPLHF.

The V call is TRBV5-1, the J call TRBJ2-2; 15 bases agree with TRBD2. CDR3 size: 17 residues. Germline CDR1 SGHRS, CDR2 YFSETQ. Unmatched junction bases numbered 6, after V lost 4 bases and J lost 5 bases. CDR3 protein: CASSDGLAGGKTGELFF. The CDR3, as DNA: TGCGCCAGCAGCGACGGACTAGCGGGAGGGAAAACCGGGGAGCTGTTTTTT.

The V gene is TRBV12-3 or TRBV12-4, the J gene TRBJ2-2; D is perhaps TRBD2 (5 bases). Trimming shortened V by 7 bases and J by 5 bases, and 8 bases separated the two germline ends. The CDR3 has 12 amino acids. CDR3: CASTEGTGELFF. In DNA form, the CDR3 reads TGTGCCAGCACCGAGGGTACCGGGGAGCTGTTTTTT.

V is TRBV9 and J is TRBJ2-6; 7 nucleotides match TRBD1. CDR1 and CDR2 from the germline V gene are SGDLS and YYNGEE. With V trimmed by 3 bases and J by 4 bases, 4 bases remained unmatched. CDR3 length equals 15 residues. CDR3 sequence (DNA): TGTGCCAGCAGCGCCAGGGGGAACGGGGCCAACGTCCTGACTTTC. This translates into CASSARGNGANVLTF.

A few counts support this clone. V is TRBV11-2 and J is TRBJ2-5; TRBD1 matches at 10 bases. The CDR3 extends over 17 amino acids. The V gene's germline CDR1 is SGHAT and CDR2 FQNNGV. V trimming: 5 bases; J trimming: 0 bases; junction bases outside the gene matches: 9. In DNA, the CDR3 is TGTGCCAGCAGCGTCGGACAGGGGGTGTTGGACCAAGAGACCCAGTACTTC. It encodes CASSVGQGVLDQETQYF. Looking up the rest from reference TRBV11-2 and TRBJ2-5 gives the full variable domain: EAGVAQSPRYKIIEKRQSVAFWCNPISGHATLYWYQQILGQGPKLLIQFQNNGVVDDSQLPKDRFSAERLKGVDSTLKIQPAKLEDSAVYLCASSVGQGVLDQETQYFGPGTRLLVL.

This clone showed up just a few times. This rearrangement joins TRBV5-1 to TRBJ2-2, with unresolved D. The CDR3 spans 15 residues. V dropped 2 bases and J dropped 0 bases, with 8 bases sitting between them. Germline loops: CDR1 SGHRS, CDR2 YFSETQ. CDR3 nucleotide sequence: TGCGCCAGCAGCTTATCTAGACCGAACACCGGGGAGCTGTTTTTT. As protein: CASSLSRPNTGELFF.

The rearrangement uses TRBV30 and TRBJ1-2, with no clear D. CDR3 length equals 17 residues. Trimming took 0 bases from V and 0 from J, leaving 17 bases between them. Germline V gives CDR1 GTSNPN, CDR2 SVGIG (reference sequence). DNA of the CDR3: TGTGCCTGGAGTGTACGCTCCTTTGGTGTAGCTAACTATGGCTACACCTTC. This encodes CAWSVRSFGVANYGYTF.

The CDR3 region is CASSQLEGAAGYTF. CDR3 coding DNA: TGTGCCAGCAGCCAACTCGAGGGCGCGGCCGGCTACACCTTC. This rearrangement joins TRBV3-1 (or the pseudogene TRBV3-2) to TRBJ1-2; D remains unclear. The CDR3 has 14 residues. Per the germline V gene, CDR1 is LGHDT and CDR2 is YNNKEL (reference sequence). Trimming pared 2 bases from V and 8 bases from J, leaving 15 bases between.

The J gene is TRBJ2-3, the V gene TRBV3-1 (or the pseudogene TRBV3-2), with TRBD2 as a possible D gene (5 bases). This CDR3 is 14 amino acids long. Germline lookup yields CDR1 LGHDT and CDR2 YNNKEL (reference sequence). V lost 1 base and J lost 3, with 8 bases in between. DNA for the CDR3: TGTGCCAGCAGCCAAGGAGGGATGACAGATACGCAGTATTTT. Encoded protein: CASSQGGMTDTQYF.

This CDR3 is CASSPRWGANEKLFF. DNA for the CDR3: TGTGCCAGCAGCCCTAGATGGGGGGCTAATGAAAAACTGTTTTTT. The chain uses TRBV14 and TRBJ1-4, with a weak D call TRBD1 (5 bases). Germline CDR1 reads SGHDN; CDR2 reads FVKESK. Trimming shortened V by 4 bases and J by 3 bases, and 12 bases separated the two germline ends. This CDR3 is built from 15 residues.

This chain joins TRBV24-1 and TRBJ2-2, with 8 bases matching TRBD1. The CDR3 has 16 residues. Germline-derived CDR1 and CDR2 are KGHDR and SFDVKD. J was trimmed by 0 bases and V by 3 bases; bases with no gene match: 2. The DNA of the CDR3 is TGTGCCACCAGTGATAGGACAGGGTCGAACACCGGGGAGCTGTTTTTT. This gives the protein CATSDRTGSNTGELFF.

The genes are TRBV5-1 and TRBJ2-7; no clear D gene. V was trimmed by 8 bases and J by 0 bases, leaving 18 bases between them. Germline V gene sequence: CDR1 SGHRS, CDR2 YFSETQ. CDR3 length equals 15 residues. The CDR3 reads CASTSSLIPSYEQYF. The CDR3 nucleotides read TGCGCCAGTACGAGTAGCCTGATTCCCTCCTACGAGCAGTACTTC.

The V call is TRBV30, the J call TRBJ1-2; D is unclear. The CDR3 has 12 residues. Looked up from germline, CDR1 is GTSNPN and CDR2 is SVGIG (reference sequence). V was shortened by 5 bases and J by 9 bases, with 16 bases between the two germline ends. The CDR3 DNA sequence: TGTGCCTGGGGACCGTCGCGCTTGAGCTACACCTTC. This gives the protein CAWGPSRLSYTF.

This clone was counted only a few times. In DNA, the CDR3 is TGTGCCAGCAGCCCCGGACGGGGAAGAGAGACCCAGTACTTC. This translates into CASSPGRGRETQYF. V and J are TRBV7-9 and TRBJ2-5; D may be TRBD2 (5 bases). CDR1 is SEHNR and CDR2 is FQNEAQ in the germline V gene (reference sequence). Trimming took off 5 bases at V and 4 bases at J, with 14 bases between the two ends. The CDR3 spans 14 residues.

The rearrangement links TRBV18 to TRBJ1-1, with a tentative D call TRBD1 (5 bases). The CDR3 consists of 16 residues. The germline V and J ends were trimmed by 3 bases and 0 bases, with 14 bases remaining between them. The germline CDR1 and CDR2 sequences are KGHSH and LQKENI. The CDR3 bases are TGTGCCAGCTCACCGGGGGTGCGGGGAGTGAACACTGAAGCTTTCTTT. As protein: CASSPGVRGVNTEAFF.